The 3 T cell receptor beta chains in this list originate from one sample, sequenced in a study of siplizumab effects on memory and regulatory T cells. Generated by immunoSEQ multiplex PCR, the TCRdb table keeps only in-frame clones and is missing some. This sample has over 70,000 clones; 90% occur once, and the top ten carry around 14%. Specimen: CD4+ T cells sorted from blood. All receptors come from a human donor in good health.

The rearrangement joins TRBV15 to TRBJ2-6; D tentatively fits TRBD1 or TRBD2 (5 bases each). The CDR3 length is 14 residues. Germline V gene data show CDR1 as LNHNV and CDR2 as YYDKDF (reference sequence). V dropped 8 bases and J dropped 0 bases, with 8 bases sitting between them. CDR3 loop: CATWGYSGANVLTF. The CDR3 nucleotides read TGTGCCACCTGGGGGTACTCTGGGGCCAACGTCCTGACTTTC.

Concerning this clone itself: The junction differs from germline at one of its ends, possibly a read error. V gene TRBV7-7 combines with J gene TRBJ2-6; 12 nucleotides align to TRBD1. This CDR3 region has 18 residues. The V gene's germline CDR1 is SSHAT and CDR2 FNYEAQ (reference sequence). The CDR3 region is CASSPGTGGANGANVLTF. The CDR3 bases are TGTGCTAGCAGCCCCGGGACAGGGGGCGCTAATGGGGCCAACGTCCTGACTTTC.

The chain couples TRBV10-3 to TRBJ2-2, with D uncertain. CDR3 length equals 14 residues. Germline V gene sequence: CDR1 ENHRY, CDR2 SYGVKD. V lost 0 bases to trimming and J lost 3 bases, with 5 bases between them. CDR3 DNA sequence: TGTGCCATCAGTGAGTCGGTCCACACCGGGGAGCTGTTTTTT. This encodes CAISESVHTGELFF.